Listed below are T cell receptor beta chains from one sample, sequenced in a study of regulatory T cells in long-lasting Graves disease. A single record per CDR3 protein comes from TCRdb applying MiXCR to the multiplex PCR reads. The profile shows hundreds of thousands of distinct CDR3 sequences, 15% to 20% of them singletons. These records were also assigned to another study, of T cells in Graves' hyperthyroidism and ophthalmopathy.

This material consisted of peripheral blood mononuclear cells (PBMCs), taken at new diagnosis, from a patient treated with antithyroid drugs. Receptor source: a woman in her twenties or thirties with Graves disease. The CDR3 runs from the conserved cysteine through the conserved F or W. A D gene is named only where the DNA matches it firmly. Size is stated for part of the rows, as once, few or many counts, or as a class when the clone is expanded.

V gene	clone size	D gene	J gene	CDR3 protein	CDR3 DNA
TRBV29-1	many	-	TRBJ1-6	CSVATGTAGSPLHF	TGCAGCGTTGCTACCGGGACTGCCGGTTCACCCCTCCACTTT
TRBV28	many	TRBD1	TRBJ1-2	CASSLSDRVGYGYTF	TGTGCCAGCAGTTTGTCGGACAGGGTAGGCTATGGCTACACCTTC
TRBV27	many	TRBD2	TRBJ2-1	CASKGLAGGYNEQFF	TGTGCCAGCAAAGGACTAGCGGGAGGATACAATGAGCAGTTCTTC
TRBV19	few	-	TRBJ1-4	CATAVTGTNEKLFF	TGTGCGACGGCCGTTACAGGGACCAATGAAAAACTGTTTTTT
TRBV27	few	TRBD2	TRBJ2-1	CASARGTSGYNEQFF	TGTGCCTCAGCGAGGGGGACTAGCGGTTACAATGAGCAGTTCTTC
TRBV10-2	few	-	TRBJ2-7	CATLGGPSYEQYF	TGCGCCACCCTAGGAGGGCCCTCCTACGAGCAGTACTTC
TRBV20-1	few	TRBD2	TRBJ2-3	CSANPGTSGRVPTDTQYF	TGCAGTGCCAACCCCGGGACTAGCGGGAGGGTCCCCACAGATACGCAGTATTTT
TRBV19	few	-	TRBJ2-5	CASSIVEQNIETQYF	TGTGCCAGTAGTATAGTGGAACAGAACATAGAGACCCAGTACTTC
TRBV6-1	few	TRBD2	TRBJ2-3	CASSSGVRTDTQYF	TGTGCCAGCAGTAGCGGGGTTCGCACAGATACGCAGTATTTT
TRBV19	-	-	TRBJ1-1	CASSRAWNTEAFF	TGTGCCAGTAGTCGGGCCTGGAACACTGAAGCTTTCTTT
TRBV5-1	-	TRBD2	TRBJ2-7	CASSPGLAVFYYEQYF	TGCGCCAGCAGTCCGGGACTAGCGGTTTTTTACTACGAGCAGTACTTC
TRBV20-1	many	-	TRBJ1-2	CSAGGAAGYGYTF	TGCAGTGCTGGGGGGGCCGCGGGGTATGGCTACACCTTC
TRBV30	many	-	TRBJ1-1	CAWRSGVPGPGTEAFF	TGTGCCTGGAGGTCGGGAGTCCCGGGTCCGGGCACTGAAGCTTTCTTT
TRBV4-1	few	-	TRBJ1-6	CASSQGTVPLGSPLHF	TGCGCCAGCAGCCAAGGGACCGTTCCTCTGGGGTCACCCCTCCACTTT
TRBV5-8	many	-	TRBJ1-1	CASTWRQENTEAFF	TGTGCCAGCACCTGGCGACAGGAGAACACTGAAGCTTTCTTT
TRBV20-1	many	-	TRBJ1-1	CSAQYGLKNTEAFF	TGCAGTGCCCAATACGGGTTGAAGAACACTGAAGCTTTCTTT
TRBV2	-	TRBD2	TRBJ2-4	CASSEARLAGGTKNIQYF	TGTGCCAGCAGTGAAGCTAGACTAGCGGGAGGGACCAAAAACATTCAGTACTTC
TRBV30	many	-	TRBJ1-1	CAWSPQNTEAFF	TGTGCCTGGTCCCCGCAGAACACTGAAGCTTTCTTT
TRBV9	-	TRBD2	TRBJ2-2	CASSRGLAGVGTGGLFF	TGTGCCAGCAGCAGGGGACTAGCGGGAGTGGGGACCGGGGGGCTGTTTTTT
TRBV5-1	many	-	TRBJ1-1	CASSGISMNTEAFF	TGCGCCAGCAGTGGCATCTCCATGAACACTGAAGCTTTCTTT
TRBV29-1	-	-	TRBJ1-2	CSVEDQSRGYGYTF	TGCAGCGTTGAAGATCAGAGCAGGGGCTATGGCTACACCTTC
TRBV29-1	-	TRBD1	TRBJ2-7	CSVAGQAYEQYF	TGCAGCGTCGCGGGACAGGCCTACGAGCAGTACTTC
TRBV27	-	-	TRBJ2-5	CASSPNREGSTQYF	TGTGCCAGCAGTCCCAACAGGGAGGGCTCGACCCAGTACTTC